What follows are 7 T cell receptor beta chains derived from one specimen sequenced in a study of T-cell memory formation after mild COVID-19 (dated by TCRdb to the early 2020s). Library generation was performed with 5' RACE. The listed sequencing device is Illumina NovaSeq 6000. The public reads were reprocessed in TCRdb via fastp at Q25 and MiXCR, keeping in-frame beta chains. All rows with the same CDR3 protein become a single entry with the most common DNA and genes. This sample lists fewer than 150,000 distinct CDR3 sequences; about 20% were detected once. 41% of the sample comes from the top ten. The sample comprised PBMCs or a T cell subset sorted from them (not recorded which). The receptor set was obtained from a young man who had mild COVID-19 (a few samples of this study predate the infection). The sample titles of this study are shuffled in the database, so cell type and time point are left out; the donor was told from shared clones.

CDR3 nucleotide sequence: TGTGCCAGCAGCTTGGAAAGGGGGTGGTCAGATACGCAGTATTTT. Translation gives CASSLERGWSDTQYF. V usage is TRBV13 and J usage is TRBJ2-3; tentative D call: TRBD1 (6 bases). CDR1 is PRHDT, CDR2 FYEKMQ, per germline (reference sequence). CDR3 length: 15 amino acids. Trimming removed 3 bases from V and 4 bases from J, with 14 bases in between.

This sequence joins TRBV9 and TRBJ2-5; a weak D match, TRBD1 (5 bases). The CDR3 loop spans 14 amino acids. Germline assignment: CDR1 SGDLS and CDR2 YYNGEE. V dropped 4 bases and J dropped 1 base, with 11 bases sitting between them. The CDR3 spells CASSPQGAQETQYF. The CDR3 DNA follows: TGTGCCAGCAGCCCCCAGGGTGCCCAAGAGACCCAGTACTTC.

The CDR3 DNA reads TGTGCCAGCAGTTTAGGAGGACAGGGGGTATTGGAGCAGTACTTC. Its protein is CASSLGGQGVLEQYF. The chain combines TRBV27 with TRBJ2-7; 10 bases map to TRBD1. This CDR3 region has 15 residues. V gave up 2 bases and J gave up 7 bases; unmatched junction bases: 8. Germline loops: CDR1 MNHEY, CDR2 SMNVEV (reference sequence).

This clonotype was seen a handful of times. This chain connects TRBV4-1 to TRBJ1-1; TRBD1 is a possible D gene (5 bases). The germline V gene has CDR1 MGHRA and CDR2 YSYEKL. The CDR3 spans 12 residues. V shed 1 base and J shed 9 bases, with 9 bases lying between them. The CDR3 DNA reads TGCGCCAGCAGCCAAGCCAGGGACCAAGCTTTCTTT. This sequence encodes CASSQARDQAFF.

A few counts support this clonotype. The chain is built from TRBV12-3 or TRBV12-4 and TRBJ2-5; the D gene is possibly TRBD2 (5 bases). This CDR3 contains 13 residues. V gave up 1 base and J gave up 7 bases, with 10 bases separating them. CDR3 protein: CASSLGGRATQYF. Written as DNA, the CDR3 is TGTGCCAGCAGTTTAGGTGGGCGGGCGACCCAGTACTTC.

This clonotype was detected a few times. Written as DNA, the CDR3 is TGCGCCAGCAGCCAAGTTTCGGAACAGGTCTCCTACAATGAGCAGTTCTTC. It yields the protein CASSQVSEQVSYNEQFF. The rearrangement joins TRBV4-3 to TRBJ2-1; D may be TRBD1 (5 bases). CDR3 length: 17 amino acids. Trimming removed 1 base at V and 0 bases at J, with 13 bases between. CDR1 is LGHNA and CDR2 is YSLEER in the germline V gene.

This chain joins TRBV7-2 and TRBJ2-4; TRBD1 aligns across 10 bases. CDR1 is SGHTA and CDR2 is FQGNSA in the germline V gene. J gave up 10 bases and V 5 bases, and 11 bases lay outside the gene matches. CDR3 length: 15 residues. The CDR3 sequence: CASSKPGTGVVIQYF. CDR3 bases: TGTGCCAGCAGCAAGCCCGGGACAGGGGTTGTAATTCAGTACTTC.